These 2 T cell receptor beta chains originate from one sample sequenced in a study of blood T cell repertoires in COVID-19 (dated by TCRdb to 2020 to 2022). The receptor library was made with the immunoSEQ multiplex PCR assay. Imported from immuneACCESS, the table was reduced by TCRdb to in-frame sequences with V and J called. These copies leave out some clones; in studies compared against another copy, an unresolved V gene accounts for under half, and the cause of the remainder is not known. For this sample the table gives some 330,000 clones, of which about 90% were detected only once. About 1.7% of the sample is in the top ten clones. Sequenced: peripheral blood. These receptors were taken from a woman in her twenties or thirties with COVID-19, enrolled during active disease.

About this clone: This may arise from a read error, as a much more abundant clone is one base away. Other DNA sequences in this sample translate to the same CDR3. The chain has TRBV5-1 and TRBJ2-1, with D perhaps matching TRBD1 (6 bases). Trimming left V 0 bases short and J 2 bases short, with 6 bases between. The CDR3 is 14 residues long. Germline loops: CDR1 SGHRS, CDR2 YFSETQ. CDR3 amino acids: CASSLGGPYNEQFF. The CDR3 nucleotides are TGCGCCAGCAGCTTGGGGGGGCCCTACAATGAGCAGTTCTTC.

The chain carries TRBV7-6 and TRBJ2-5; D is uncertain. With 3 bases removed from V and 7 bases from J, the gap between germline ends came to 9 bases. Germline CDR1 SGHVS, CDR2 FNYEAQ. This CDR3 spans 12 amino acids. CDR3 sequence: CASSFILGTQYF. CDR3 nucleotides: TGTGCCAGCAGCTTTATTCTAGGGACCCAGTACTTC.